This TCR beta chain emerged from a study of control samples from healthy donors and cancer patients (dated by TCRdb to the early 2020s). On this clone: Its antigen is currently not known. Base qualities are missing; no much larger clone stands one base away.

Library prep was done by the immunoSEQ multiplex PCR assay. TCRdb stores this immuneACCESS table with in-frame sequences only. Part of the clones is absent; in the studies checked, under half of the shortfall reflects unresolved V genes, and no reason is known for the rest. This sample is represented by fewer than 95,000 clones; under 90% of them were singletons. The ten most abundant clones make up around 2.1% of the sample. Material: blood. This TCR was sampled from a woman aged 40 to 50 in good health.

The CDR3 protein sequence reads: CASSFGASGGHEQYF. The nucleotide sequence reads TGTGCCAGCAGCTTCGGAGCTAGCGGGGGCCACGAGCAGTACTTC. The chain links TRBV7-2 with TRBJ2-7, and 10 bases in between align with TRBD2. Ends trimmed: V by 3 bases, J by 5 bases; bases unmatched to a gene: 7. CDR1 and CDR2, looked up from the germline V gene, are SGHTA and FQGNSA. The CDR3 sequence holds 15 residues, the cysteine and phenylalanine included. CDR3 DNA only is kept here, 45 bases in frame from base 1.